One sample yielded the 22 T cell receptor beta chains listed below, sequenced in a study of cytomegalovirus exposure and HLA in healthy donors. In the PCR, 60 Vbeta and 13 Jbeta primers were used. Measured with immunoSEQ multiplex PCR; TCRdb has only the in-frame clones, and not every one. Altogether approximately 50,000 clones are present, less than 85% being singletons, with the ten largest covering approximately 7.6%. The source material was PBMCs. Source of these receptors: a man aged 30 to 39 in good health and CMV-seropositive.

The rearrangement links TRBV11-2 to TRBJ2-5; perhaps TRBD2 as D (7 bases). The germline CDR1 and CDR2 sequences are SGHAT and FQNNGV. The CDR3 sequence is 15 residues long. The V and J ends lost 1 base and 5 bases respectively, with 14 bases between them. The CDR3 region is CASSLAGEGFETQYF. CDR3 bases: TGTGCCAGCAGCTTAGCAGGGGAGGGATTCGAGACCCAGTACTTC.

The count of this clone is one. This rearrangement joins TRBV5-4 to TRBJ2-7; D is possibly TRBD1 (6 bases). Germline values: CDR1 SGHNT, CDR2 YYREEE (reference sequence). V dropped 2 bases and J dropped 3 bases, with 12 bases sitting between them. The CDR3 covers 14 residues. For the CDR3, the DNA is TGTGCCAGCAGCTTACAGGGTCAGGGCTACGAGCAGTACTTC. Its translation is CASSLQGQGYEQYF.

The chain combines TRBV7-3 with TRBJ2-7; TRBD1 is a possible D gene (6 bases). Per germline, CDR1 SGHTA and CDR2 FQGTGA. There are 14 residues in the CDR3. V was shortened by 2 bases and J by 2 bases, with 10 bases between the two germline ends. The CDR3 nucleotides read TGTGCCAGCAGCTTAGGTACAGGGCCCTACGAGCAGTACTTC. It is translated as CASSLGTGPYEQYF.

This rearrangement joins TRBV5-1 to TRBJ2-1; D is possibly TRBD1 (6 bases). There are 14 residues in the CDR3. Trimming took 2 bases from V and 1 from J, leaving 7 bases between them. Germline V gene data show CDR1 as SGHRS and CDR2 as YFSETQ. The CDR3 is CASSFGQSYNEQFF. CDR3 bases: TGCGCCAGCAGCTTTGGACAGTCCTACAATGAGCAGTTCTTC. Full variable domain (missing parts from reference TRBV5-1 and TRBJ2-1): KAGVTQTPRYLIKTRGQQVTLSCSPISGHRSVSWYQQTPGQGLQFLFEYFSETQRNKGNFPGRFSGRQFSNSRSEMNVSTLELGDSALYLCASSFGQSYNEQFFGPGTRLTVL.

This clone was seen just once. The V gene is TRBV28, the J gene TRBJ2-5; TRBD2 aligns across 15 bases. V lost 5 bases, J lost 11 bases, and 9 bases stayed unmatched. The CDR3 spans 15 residues. Germline assignment: CDR1 MDHEN and CDR2 SYDVKM. The CDR3, as DNA: TGTGCCAGCAGTCGTCCCGGGACTAGCGGGGGGTGGCAGTACTTC. Amino acids: CASSRPGTSGGWQYF.

The chain employs TRBV4-1 and TRBJ1-1; 9 bases align to TRBD1. Per the germline V gene, CDR1 is MGHRA and CDR2 is YSYEKL. V shed 9 bases and J 4 bases; nucleotides not matched to a gene: 15. The CDR3 length is 16 residues. This CDR3 is CASDSSSLTGGTEAFF. The CDR3 DNA follows: TGCGCCAGTGACTCCAGCTCCTTGACAGGGGGCACTGAAGCTTTCTTT.

CDR3 in DNA: TGTGCCAGCAGCTTAGGGGCGGGCCAGGTGCACCACGAGCAGTACTTC. This translates into CASSLGAGQVHHEQYF. The chain joins TRBV13 to TRBJ2-7; D is possibly TRBD2 (5 bases). CDR1 PRHDT and CDR2 FYEKMQ come from the germline V gene (reference sequence). CDR3 length: 16 residues. V lost 0 bases to trimming and J lost 5 bases, with 17 bases between them.

This clone occurred once. The CDR3 DNA follows: TGCGCCAGCAGCCCCCAAGCGGGGGCGAGCACCGGGGAGCTGTTTTTT. Protein product: CASSPQAGASTGELFF. The chain recombines TRBV5-1 with TRBJ2-2; TRBD2 agrees at 8 bases. From germline, CDR1 is SGHRS and CDR2 YFSETQ. After removal of 4 bases from V and 4 bases from J, the junction contained 9 bases not matched to a gene. The CDR3 has 16 amino acids.

The rearrangement uses TRBV5-1 and TRBJ2-1; a weak D match, TRBD2 (5 bases). Germline CDR1 reads SGHRS; CDR2 reads YFSETQ. The CDR3 has 14 amino acids. Trimming pared 4 bases from V and 2 bases from J, leaving 10 bases between. This CDR3 is CASSRSGTYNEQFF. CDR3 coding DNA: TGCGCCAGCAGCCGCTCGGGAACCTACAATGAGCAGTTCTTC.

The CDR3 region is CASSELAGSTDTQYF. CDR3 DNA: TGTGCCAGCAGTGAACTAGCGGGTAGCACAGATACGCAGTATTTT. The V gene is TRBV6-1, the J gene TRBJ2-3; 8 positions agree with TRBD2. This CDR3 is 15 amino acids long. Trimming at V came to 2 bases and at J to 0 bases, leaving 1 base not matched to a gene. The germline V gene has CDR1 MNHNS and CDR2 SASEGT.

This chain joins TRBV6-6 and TRBJ1-1; 8 nucleotides line up with TRBD1. J was trimmed by 1 base and V by 5 bases; bases with no gene match: 3. The germline V gene has CDR1 MNHNY and CDR2 SVGAGI (reference sequence). This CDR3 has 14 amino acids. The CDR3 DNA is TGTGCCAGCAGTCCCGGGACAGGGAACACTGAAGCTTTCTTT. This sequence encodes CASSPGTGNTEAFF.

The chain employs TRBV6-5 and TRBJ2-1; TRBD1 agrees at 10 bases. The CDR3 runs 16 residues. The germline V gene encodes CDR1 MNHEY and CDR2 SVGAGI. The V segment lost 2 bases and the J segment 6 bases; nucleotides outside the gene matches: 7. The CDR3 spells CASSYLRQGALNEQFF. The CDR3 DNA follows: TGTGCCAGCAGTTACCTGAGACAGGGGGCTCTCAATGAGCAGTTCTTC.

The gene calls are TRBV9 and TRBJ1-4, with D perhaps matching TRBD1 (5 bases). The CDR3 contains 13 residues. The V end was cut by 0 bases, the J end by 7 bases, with 7 bases between. The germline V gene has CDR1 SGDLS and CDR2 YYNGEE. In DNA form, the CDR3 reads TGTGCCAGCAGCGTAGGGGGGGGTGAAAAACTGTTTTTT. Its translation is CASSVGGGEKLFF.

In this sample, this clone turned up a few times. V is TRBV6-9 and J is TRBJ1-1, with 8 positions matching TRBD1. The length of the CDR3 is 17 residues. Per the germline V gene, CDR1 is MNHGY and CDR2 is SVAAGI. Unmatched junction bases numbered 22, after V lost 10 bases and J lost 6 bases. In DNA form, the CDR3 reads TGTGCCACCTTTAAGGTAGTAACAGGGGGAACTGAATCTGAAGCTTTCTTT. It is translated as CATFKVVTGGTESEAFF.

Note on this clone: Mismatch with germline at one junction end may stem from a read error. The chain is built from TRBV4-1 and TRBJ1-2, with 9 bases aligning to TRBD1. The CDR3 runs to 15 residues. Germline V gene sequence: CDR1 MGHRA, CDR2 YSYEKL. The CDR3 sequence is CASSQTGGQGGKDYF. Written as DNA, the CDR3 is TGCGCCAGCAGCCAGACCGGGGGACAGGGAGGGAAAGATTACTTC.

The CDR3 DNA sequence: TGTGCCAGCAGTGAATGGGCAGGGGTGGGGGAGCAGTACTTC. Translating it yields CASSEWAGVGEQYF. The chain couples TRBV25-1 to TRBJ2-7; a weak D match, TRBD1 (6 bases). V gave up 1 base and J gave up 7 bases, with 14 bases separating them. Germline V gene sequence: CDR1 MGHDK, CDR2 SYGVNS. The CDR3 has 14 amino acids.

The genes are TRBV2 and TRBJ1-2; tentative D call: TRBD1 (5 bases). V was clipped by 4 bases and J by 2 bases, with 5 bases between them. This CDR3 is 12 amino acids long. Germline CDR1 is SNHLY and CDR2 is FYNNEI. CDR3 amino acids: CASSAGNYGYTF. CDR3 sequence (DNA): TGTGCCAGCAGTGCAGGGAACTATGGCTACACCTTC.

This clone was found once. The genes are TRBV18 and TRBJ2-5; D is possibly TRBD1 (6 bases). Germline assignment: CDR1 KGHSH and CDR2 LQKENI. This CDR3 region has 16 residues. V was cut by 4 bases and J by 0 bases, with 15 bases left in between. CDR3 in DNA: TGTGCCAGCTCACGAGGACAGCGAGCCTACCAAGAGACCCAGTACTTC. The encoded protein is CASSRGQRAYQETQYF.

The CDR3 protein is CASSHVSYNEQFF. In DNA form, the CDR3 reads TGTGCCAGCAGCCATGTTTCCTACAATGAGCAGTTCTTC. The V call is TRBV2, the J call TRBJ2-1; D is undetermined. Germline V gene sequence: CDR1 SNHLY, CDR2 FYNNEI. The length of the CDR3 is 13 residues. Deletions cut 6 bases from V and 1 base from J, with 7 bases between.

The chain has TRBV19 and TRBJ2-1; 8 bases line up with TRBD1. Germline CDR1 and CDR2: LNHDA and SQIVND (reference sequence). Unmatched junction bases numbered 8, after V lost 5 bases and J lost 2 bases. This CDR3 is built from 16 residues. The CDR3 sequence is CASSARTGQTYNEQFF. DNA for the CDR3: TGTGCCAGTAGTGCTCGGACAGGGCAAACCTACAATGAGCAGTTCTTC. Using reference TRBV19 and TRBJ2-1 for the parts outside the CDR3, the full variable domain is DGGITQSPKYLFRKEGQNVTLSCEQNLNHDAMYWYRQDPGQGLRLIYYSQIVNDFQKGDIAEGYSVSREKKESFPLTVTSAQKNPTAFYLCASSARTGQTYNEQFFGPGTRLTVL.

The chain recombines TRBV13 with TRBJ2-3; TRBD2 agrees at 7 bases. Trimming removed 3 bases from V and 2 bases from J; junction bases left unmatched: 2. CDR3 length: 14 amino acids. Germline V gives CDR1 PRHDT, CDR2 FYEKMQ (reference sequence). The CDR3 region is CASSFGTNTDTQYF. The CDR3, as DNA: TGTGCCAGCAGCTTCGGGACTAACACAGATACGCAGTATTTT.

The J gene is TRBJ1-2, the V gene TRBV23-1; D unresolved. TRBV23-1 is noted as an ORF with a role that remains uncertain. This CDR3 has 13 amino acids. The V end lost 7 bases, the J end lost 3 bases, and 12 bases lay between the germline ends. The chain's CDR3 is CASTTGLDYGYTF. The CDR3 DNA reads as TGCGCCAGCACCACGGGTTTAGACTATGGCTACACCTTC.